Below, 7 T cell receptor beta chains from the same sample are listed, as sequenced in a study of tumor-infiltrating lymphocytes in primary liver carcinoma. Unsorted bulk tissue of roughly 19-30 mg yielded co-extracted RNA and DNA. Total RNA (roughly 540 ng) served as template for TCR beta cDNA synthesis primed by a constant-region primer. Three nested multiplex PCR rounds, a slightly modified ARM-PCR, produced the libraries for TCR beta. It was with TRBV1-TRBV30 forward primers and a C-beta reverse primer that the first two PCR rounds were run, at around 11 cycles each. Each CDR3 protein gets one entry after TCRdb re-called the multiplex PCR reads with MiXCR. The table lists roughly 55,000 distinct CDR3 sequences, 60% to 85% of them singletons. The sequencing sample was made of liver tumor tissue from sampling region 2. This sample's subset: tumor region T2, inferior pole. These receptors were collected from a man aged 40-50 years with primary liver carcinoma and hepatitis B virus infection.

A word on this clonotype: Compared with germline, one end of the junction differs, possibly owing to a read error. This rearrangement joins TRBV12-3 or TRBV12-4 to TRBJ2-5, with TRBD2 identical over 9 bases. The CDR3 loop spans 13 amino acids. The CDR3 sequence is CARSLAGVETQYF. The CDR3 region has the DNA TGTGCCAGAAGTTTAGCGGGAGTAGAGACCCAGTACTTC.

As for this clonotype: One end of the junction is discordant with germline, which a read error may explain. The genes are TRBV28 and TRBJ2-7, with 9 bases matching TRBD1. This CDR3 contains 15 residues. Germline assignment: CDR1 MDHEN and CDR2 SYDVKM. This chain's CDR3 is CVSSLGGQGSSEQYF. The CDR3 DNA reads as TGTGTCAGCAGTTTGGGGGGACAGGGCTCCTCAGAGCAGTACTTC.

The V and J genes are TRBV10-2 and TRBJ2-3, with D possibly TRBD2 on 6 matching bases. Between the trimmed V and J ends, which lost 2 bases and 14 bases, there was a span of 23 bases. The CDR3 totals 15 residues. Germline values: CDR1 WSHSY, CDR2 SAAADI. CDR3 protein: CASSEAGISTDTLYF. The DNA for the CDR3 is TGCGCCAGCAGTGAGGCGGGGATTAGCACAGATACACTGTATTTT.

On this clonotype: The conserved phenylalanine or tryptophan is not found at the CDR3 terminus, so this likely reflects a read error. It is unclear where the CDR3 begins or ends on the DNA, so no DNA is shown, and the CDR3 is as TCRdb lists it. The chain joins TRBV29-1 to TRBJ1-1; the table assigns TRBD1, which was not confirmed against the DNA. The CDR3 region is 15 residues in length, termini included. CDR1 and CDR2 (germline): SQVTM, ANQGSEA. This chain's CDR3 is CSVLPGWGMNTEAIL.

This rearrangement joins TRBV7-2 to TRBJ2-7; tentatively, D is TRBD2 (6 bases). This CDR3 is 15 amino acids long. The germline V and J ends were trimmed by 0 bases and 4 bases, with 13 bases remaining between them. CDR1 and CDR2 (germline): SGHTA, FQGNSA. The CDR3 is CASSLAGGGGYEQYF. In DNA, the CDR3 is TGTGCCAGCAGCTTAGCCGGGGGTGGAGGATACGAGCAGTACTTC.

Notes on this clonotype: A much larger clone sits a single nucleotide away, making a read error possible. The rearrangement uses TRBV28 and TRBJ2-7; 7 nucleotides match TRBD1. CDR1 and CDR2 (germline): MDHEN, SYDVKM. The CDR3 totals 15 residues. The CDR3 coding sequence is TGTGCCAGCGGACAATTCCCACCGACAGGACAGGAGCAGCACTTC. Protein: CASGQFPPTGQEQHF.

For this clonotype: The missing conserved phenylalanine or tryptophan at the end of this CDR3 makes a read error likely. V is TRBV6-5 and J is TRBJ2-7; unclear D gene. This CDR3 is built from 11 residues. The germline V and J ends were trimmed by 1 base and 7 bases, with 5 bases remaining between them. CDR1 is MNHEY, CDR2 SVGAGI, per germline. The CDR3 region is CASSYLGEQYL. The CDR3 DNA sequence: TGTGCCAGCAGTTACTTGGGGGAGCAGTACCTT.